Listed below are T cell receptor beta chains from one sample, sequenced in a study of cytomegalovirus exposure and HLA in healthy donors. Sequencing used immunoSEQ multiplex PCR; TCRdb keeps in-frame clones, though not all of them. The sample holds over 200,000 clones, 75% to 90% seen once. Sequenced material: PBMCs. These receptors all stem from a woman under 40 in good health and CMV-seropositive. Each CDR3 is given with its conserved first and last residue. Each record gives: CDR3 DNA, CDR3 protein, V gene, D gene, clone size, J gene. D genes are given only for firm matches. Clone size is shown for a subset of rows, as once, few, many or a class of expanded clone.

CDR3nt: TGTGCCTGGAGTGTAGGAGGGAGCGGGTACGAGCAGTACTTC; CDR3aa: CAWSVGGSGYEQYF; v_gene: TRBV30; d_gene: -; abundance: -; j_gene: TRBJ2-7
CDR3nt: TGTGCCAGCAGCCCCTCACCGGGTCAGCCCCAGCATTTT; CDR3aa: CASSPSPGQPQHF; v_gene: TRBV7-2; d_gene: -; abundance: once; j_gene: TRBJ1-5
CDR3nt: TGTGCCAGCAGAGTAGGAAAAGAGACCCAGTACTTC; CDR3aa: CASRVGKETQYF; v_gene: TRBV2; d_gene: -; abundance: -; j_gene: TRBJ2-5
CDR3nt: TGTGCCACCGACCGGACAGCCTACGAGCAGTACTTC; CDR3aa: CATDRTAYEQYF; v_gene: TRBV2; d_gene: -; abundance: -; j_gene: TRBJ2-7
CDR3nt: TGTGCCAGCAGCCGATCAGGGGGCACCTACGAGCAGTACTTC; CDR3aa: CASSRSGGTYEQYF; v_gene: TRBV13; d_gene: TRBD1; abundance: -; j_gene: TRBJ2-7
CDR3nt: TGCGCCAGCAAATTAAGGGACGGACCATACGAGCAGTACTTC; CDR3aa: CASKLRDGPYEQYF; v_gene: TRBV5-1; d_gene: -; abundance: -; j_gene: TRBJ2-7
CDR3nt: TGCGCCAGCAGCTCCGTAGACACCACACGATTCTACGAGCAGTACTTC; CDR3aa: CASSSVDTTRFYEQYF; v_gene: TRBV5-1; d_gene: -; abundance: -; j_gene: TRBJ2-7
CDR3nt: TGTGCCAGCAGTTACTCGGGCCAGAGCACAGATACGCAGTATTTT; CDR3aa: CASSYSGQSTDTQYF; v_gene: TRBV6-5; d_gene: -; abundance: -; j_gene: TRBJ2-3
CDR3nt: TGTGCCAGCAGATCTACAGGTTTAACTAACTATGGCTACACCTTC; CDR3aa: CASRSTGLTNYGYTF; v_gene: TRBV28; d_gene: -; abundance: -; j_gene: TRBJ1-2
CDR3nt: TGTGCCAGCAGCTTAATCTCCGGGGATGGGAACGAGCAGTACTTC; CDR3aa: CASSLISGDGNEQYF; v_gene: TRBV7-6; d_gene: -; abundance: -; j_gene: TRBJ2-7